Many counts were recorded for the clone carrying this TCR beta chain. Those patients picked for sequencing had displayed CD8+CD57+ cell expansion on flow cytometry. This sample is part of a study of CD8+CD57+ T cells in acquired aplastic anemia. V was cut by 4 bases and J by 2 bases, with 16 bases left in between. The CDR3 extends over 17 amino acids. The germline CDR1 and CDR2 sequences are SGHRS and YFSETQ. Genomic DNA acted as the template from which TCR beta VDJ combination and CDR3 sequence profiling were carried out. TCRdb ran MiXCR on the reads and lists one entry per CDR3 protein. There are more than 150,000 distinct CDR3 sequences in the sample; around 45% occur only once, and approximately 9.7% lies in the top ten.

The rearrangement uses TRBV5-1 and TRBJ2-6, with a tentative D call TRBD1 (6 bases). Sequenced material: sorted CD4+, CD8+, or CD8+CD57+ T cells (not recorded which) from PBMCs. The sequence came from a human donor with aplastic anemia. CDR3 coding DNA: TGCGCCAGCAGCCCCCAACAGGGTTTAGCTGGGGCCAACGTCCTGACTTTC. Amino acid sequence: CASSPQQGLAGANVLTF.